Listed below are T cell receptor beta chains from one sample, sequenced in a study of regulatory T cells in long-lasting Graves disease. TCRdb reprocessed the multiplex PCR reads via MiXCR and lists one record per CDR3 protein. The profile shows hundreds of thousands of distinct CDR3 sequences, over 12% of them singletons. The data were also submitted as part of a second study, on T cells in Graves' hyperthyroidism and ophthalmopathy.

Material: peripheral blood mononuclear cells (PBMCs), obtained at new diagnosis, from a patient treated with antithyroid drugs. These receptors were taken from a woman in her thirties or forties with Graves disease. CDR3s include the opening cysteine and the closing phenylalanine or tryptophan. The D gene is left open where the match is weak. Only some rows state a clone size, as once, few, many or a class for expanded clones.

d_gene | abundance | len | j_gene | v_gene | CDR3aa | CDR3nt
TRBD2 | many | 15 | TRBJ2-2 | TRBV2 | CASSPSGQNTGELFF | TGTGCCAGCAGTCCTAGCGGGCAGAACACCGGGGAGCTGTTTTTT
- | - | 14 | TRBJ1-2 | TRBV7-2 | CASSLGGKDYGYTF | TGTGCCAGCAGCTTAGGAGGGAAGGACTATGGCTACACCTTC
TRBD1 | many | 17 | TRBJ2-5 | TRBV27 | CASSYPPGTGGEKTQYF | TGTGCCAGCAGTTACCCCCCAGGGACAGGGGGTGAAAAGACCCAGTACTTC
- | many | 20 | TRBJ2-1 | TRBV2 | CASFGPPARRVDVRYNEQFF | TGTGCCAGCTTTGGTCCCCCAGCGAGGAGGGTAGATGTTAGGTACAATGAGCAGTTCTTC
TRBD2 | - | 14 | TRBJ2-1 | TRBV20-1 | CSAKLAGPYNEQFF | TGCAGTGCTAAACTAGCGGGACCCTACAATGAGCAGTTCTTC
- | - | 14 | TRBJ2-7 | TRBV10-3 | CAISESGRTYEQYF | TGTGCCATCAGTGAGTCGGGACGGACCTACGAGCAGTACTTC
- | few | 12 | TRBJ2-7 | TRBV5-4 | CASSPSPDEQYF | TGTGCCAGCAGCCCTAGTCCCGACGAGCAGTACTTC
TRBD1 | few | 14 | TRBJ2-7 | TRBV7-6 | CASSFGTGWSEQYF | TGTGCCAGCAGTTTTGGGACAGGGTGGTCCGAGCAGTACTTC
TRBD2 | - | 19 | TRBJ2-1 | TRBV7-2 | CASSSRVGRLAGLYNEQFF | TGTGCCAGCAGCTCCCGTGTAGGTAGGCTAGCGGGCCTATACAATGAGCAGTTCTTC
- | - | 14 | TRBJ2-2 | TRBV27 | CASSPGPYTGELFF | TGTGCCAGCAGTCCGGGACCCTACACCGGGGAGCTGTTTTTT
- | many | 14 | TRBJ2-5 | TRBV2 | CASSEGEAEETQYF | TGTGCCAGCAGTGAGGGGGAAGCGGAAGAGACCCAGTACTTC
- | many | 16 | TRBJ2-1 | TRBV7-2 | CASSFQPGADYNEQFF | TGTGCCAGCAGCTTCCAACCAGGGGCAGATTACAATGAGCAGTTCTTC
- | - | 14 | TRBJ2-3 | TRBV4-3 | CASSSRDITDTQYF | TGCGCCAGCAGCAGCCGGGACATCACAGATACGCAGTATTTT
- | - | 13 | TRBJ2-2 | TRBV5-1 | CASSFDRYRELFF | TGCGCCAGCAGCTTCGACAGATACCGGGAGCTGTTTTTT
- | - | 15 | TRBJ1-3 | TRBV20-1 | CSARGERAVGNTIYF | TGCAGTGCTAGAGGAGAGAGGGCAGTTGGAAACACCATATATTTT
- | many | 15 | TRBJ2-2 | TRBV28 | CASTSGGPNTGELFF | TGTGCCAGCACCTCGGGGGGCCCCAACACCGGGGAGCTGTTTTTT
TRBD1 | many | 12 | TRBJ2-7 | TRBV12-3/TRBV12-4 | CASGTGYYEQYF | TGTGCCAGTGGGACAGGGTACTACGAGCAGTACTTC
TRBD2 | many | 15 | TRBJ2-3 | TRBV20-1 | CSASPPAGGPDTQYF | TGCAGTGCTAGCCCGCCGGCGGGAGGTCCAGATACGCAGTATTTT
TRBD1 | many | 16 | TRBJ1-4 | TRBV12-3/TRBV12-4 | CASSSPGQRLNEKLFF | TGTGCCAGCAGTTCTCCGGGACAGCGCCTTAATGAAAAACTGTTTTTT
- | few | 12 | TRBJ1-2 | TRBV5-1 | CASSPGDYDYTF | TGCGCCAGCAGCCCAGGGGACTATGACTACACCTTC
- | many | 17 | TRBJ2-2 | TRBV11-2 | CAGSLGSGTANTGELFF | TGTGCCGGCAGCTTAGGGTCCGGGACGGCGAACACCGGGGAGCTGTTTTTT
- | few | 13 | TRBJ2-2 | TRBV28 | CASGEGNTGGLFF | TGTGCCAGCGGCGAGGGGAACACCGGGGGGCTGTTTTTT
TRBD1 | many | 19 | TRBJ1-5 | TRBV18 | CASSPPLAWTGDTHQPQHF | TGTGCCAGCTCACCACCTCTGGCCTGGACAGGGGACACTCATCAGCCCCAGCATTTT
- | many | 10 | TRBJ2-3 | TRBV12-3/TRBV12-4 | CASGVGTQYF | TGTGCCAGCGGGGTTGGGACGCAGTATTTT
TRBD1 | - | 19 | TRBJ1-3 | TRBV5-1 | CASSLAGLGQMSSGNTIYF | TGCGCCAGCAGCTTGGCGGGCTTGGGACAGATGAGCTCTGGAAACACCATATATTTT
- | many | 13 | TRBJ2-7 | TRBV2 | CASYGQASYEQYF | TGTGCCAGCTATGGGCAGGCCTCCTACGAGCAGTACTTC
TRBD2 | - | 21 | TRBJ2-3 | TRBV28 | CASSRTGTSGTRTHHTDTQYF | TGTGCCAGCAGCCGTACCGGGACTAGCGGGACCAGAACCCATCACACAGATACGCAGTATTTT
- | many | 15 | TRBJ2-1 | TRBV4-3 | CASSQEWRGYNEQFF | TGCGCCAGCAGCCAAGAATGGCGGGGATACAATGAGCAGTTCTTC
TRBD1 | few | 11 | TRBJ2-7 | TRBV20-1 | CSARQGSEQYF | TGCAGTGCTCGACAGGGTTCCGAGCAGTACTTC
TRBD2 | many | 15 | TRBJ2-3 | TRBV7-8 | CASSPISGSTDTQYF | TGTGCCAGCAGCCCAATTAGCGGGAGCACAGATACGCAGTATTTT
- | many | 14 | TRBJ2-7 | TRBV2 | CASDSRDGGNEQYF | TGTGCCAGCGATTCCCGGGACGGGGGTAACGAGCAGTACTTC
- | many | 13 | TRBJ2-7 | TRBV7-9 | CASSFDFKYEQYF | TGTGCCAGCAGCTTCGATTTTAAGTACGAGCAGTACTTC
- | - | 13 | TRBJ2-3 | TRBV11-3 | CASSPAMSDTQYF | TGTGCCAGCAGCCCTGCAATGTCAGATACGCAGTATTTT
- | - | 13 | TRBJ1-4 | TRBV6-1 | CASSLNRDEKLFF | TGTGCCAGCAGTCTGAACCGTGATGAAAAACTGTTTTTT
- | many | 17 | TRBJ2-5 | TRBV7-8 | CASSLALAGLNQETQYF | TGTGCCAGCAGCTTAGCGCTTGCAGGGCTGAACCAAGAGACCCAGTACTTC
- | many | 14 | TRBJ2-2 | TRBV28 | CASRTRLSTGELFF | TGTGCCAGCAGGACTCGTCTTTCCACCGGGGAGCTGTTTTTT
- | - | 14 | TRBJ2-7 | TRBV7-2 | CASSFSRGWYEQYF | TGTGCCAGCAGCTTCTCCCGGGGGTGGTACGAGCAGTACTTC
TRBD2 | - | 19 | TRBJ2-3 | TRBV6-5 | CASSYPLKNLAVGTDTQYF | TGTGCCAGCAGTTACCCTCTAAAAAATCTAGCGGTCGGCACAGATACGCAGTATTTT
- | many | 15 | TRBJ1-4 | TRBV7-2 | CASSLGGGGYEKLFF | TGTGCCAGCAGCTTGGGGGGGGGTGGATATGAAAAACTGTTTTTT
TRBD1 | few | 15 | TRBJ1-4 | TRBV6-2/TRBV6-3 | CASSRSGGAGEKLFF | TGTGCCAGCAGTCGATCAGGGGGCGCGGGTGAAAAACTGTTTTTT
TRBD2 | many | 15 | TRBJ2-3 | TRBV30 | CAWSDEWEGLNTQYF | TGTGCCTGGAGTGATGAGTGGGAGGGCCTGAATACGCAGTATTTT